Listed here are 26 T cell receptor beta chains from one sample, sequenced in a study of cytomegalovirus exposure and HLA in healthy donors. Both 60 Vbeta primers and 13 Jbeta primers went into the PCR. Only in-frame clones appear in the TCRdb table, and some are missing; sequencing was by immunoSEQ multiplex PCR. The sample contains about 90,000 clones, roughly 72% of which appear only once. The specimen sequenced was PBMCs. The receptors come from a man aged 25-45 years in good health and CMV-seronegative.

A few counts support this clone. This rearrangement joins TRBV7-6 to TRBJ1-5; tentative D call: TRBD1 (6 bases). Per germline, CDR1 SGHVS and CDR2 FNYEAQ. The V end was cut by 1 base, the J end by 11 bases, with 15 bases between. CDR3 length: 14 amino acids. CDR3 sequence (DNA): TGTGCCAGCAGCTTAGACGCGGGGGCTTCAGCCCAGCATTTT. Translated: CASSLDAGASAQHF.

CDR3 nucleotides: TGTGCCAGCAGTGAAGTAGCGAACACCGGGGAGCTGTTTTTT. This gives the protein CASSEVANTGELFF. The gene calls are TRBV6-4 and TRBJ2-2; unclear D gene. V was clipped by 3 bases and J by 0 bases, with 5 bases between them. Germline V gene sequence: CDR1 MRHNA, CDR2 SNTAGT. The CDR3 totals 14 residues.

V gene TRBV6-5 combines with J gene TRBJ1-6; tentative D call: TRBD1 (6 bases). With 5 bases removed from V and 7 bases from J, the gap between germline ends came to 12 bases. Germline assignment: CDR1 MNHEY and CDR2 SVGAGI. This CDR3 is built from 14 residues. The CDR3 region has the DNA TGTGCCAGCAGTGGACAGAAAGTGAATTCACCCCTCCACTTT. This encodes CASSGQKVNSPLHF.

In its sample, this clone was seen a few times. The V gene is TRBV27, the J gene TRBJ1-1, with 7 bases fitting TRBD1. CDR3 size: 17 residues. Germline V CDR1 and CDR2: MNHEY, SMNVEV (reference sequence). The J segment lost 0 bases and the V segment lost 4 bases, leaving 11 bases of the junction unmatched. CDR3 in DNA: TGTGCCAGCAGTTCCGGGACAGTGCCTTTAATGAACACTGAAGCTTTCTTT. Translated: CASSSGTVPLMNTEAFF.

This clone was seen a few times. V gene TRBV4-1 combines with J gene TRBJ2-1; possible D gene TRBD2, 6 bases. Germline loops: CDR1 MGHRA, CDR2 YSYEKL. This CDR3 is built from 15 residues. The germline V and J ends were trimmed by 1 base and 3 bases, with 10 bases remaining between them. The chain's CDR3 is CASSQAGEVYNEQFF. In DNA form, the CDR3 reads TGCGCCAGCAGCCAAGCGGGGGAGGTCTACAATGAGCAGTTCTTC.

This clone showed up just a few times. The V and J genes are TRBV11-2 and TRBJ1-1; D uncertain. V lost 5 bases, J lost 6 bases, and 10 bases lay in between. The CDR3 runs to 12 residues. Germline lookup yields CDR1 SGHAT and CDR2 FQNNGV. The CDR3 here is CASSGGPPEAFF. DNA for the CDR3: TGTGCCAGCAGCGGAGGGCCGCCTGAAGCTTTCTTT.

The CDR3 region is CASSLGTGRETQYF. The DNA for the CDR3 is TGTGCCAGCAGCTTGGGGACAGGACGAGAGACCCAGTACTTC. The chain couples TRBV7-3 to TRBJ2-5, with 8 positions matching TRBD1. CDR1 and CDR2 from the germline V gene are SGHTA and FQGTGA. The CDR3 contains 14 residues. Losses at the gene ends were 3 bases for V and 4 bases for J; bases not matched to a gene: 4.

This sequence joins TRBV9 and TRBJ1-1; D gene ambiguous. CDR1 and CDR2 (germline): SGDLS, YYNGEE. The CDR3 spans 13 residues. Trimming removed 3 bases at V and 3 bases at J, with 9 bases between. CDR3 DNA: TGTGCCAGCAGCGGAGAAGATTACACTGAAGCTTTCTTT. Translating gives CASSGEDYTEAFF. The whole variable domain, remainder taken from reference TRBV9 and TRBJ1-1, is DSGVTQTPKHLITATGQRVTLRCSPRSGDLSVYWYQQSLDQGLQFLIQYYNGEERAKGNILERFSAQQFPDLHSELNLSSLELGDSALYFCASSGEDYTEAFFGQGTRLTVV.

The chain is built from TRBV7-9 and TRBJ2-5, with TRBD2 matching 9 bases. From germline, CDR1 is SEHNR and CDR2 FQNEAQ (reference sequence). V lost 6 bases and J lost 6; bases outside the gene matches: 8. This CDR3 is 14 amino acids long. The CDR3 here is CASSPSGGIKTQYF. CDR3 DNA: TGTGCCAGCAGTCCAAGCGGGGGGATAAAGACCCAGTACTTC.

This chain connects TRBV9 to TRBJ1-2, with D possibly TRBD1 on 5 matching bases. The CDR3 totals 12 residues. The V end lost 5 bases, the J end lost 5 bases, and 10 bases lay between the germline ends. Germline V CDR1 and CDR2: SGDLS, YYNGEE. The CDR3 here is CASSLAGYGYTF. CDR3 bases: TGTGCCAGCAGTTTGGCAGGGTATGGCTACACCTTC.

This clone was detected once. The chain recombines TRBV11-2 with TRBJ1-2, with a weak D call TRBD1 (6 bases). Germline lookup yields CDR1 SGHAT and CDR2 FQNNGV. Trimming removed 2 bases at V and 1 base at J, with 20 bases between. CDR3 length: 18 amino acids. The CDR3 is CASSLSSGAGQRNYGYTF. The CDR3 DNA sequence: TGTGCCAGCAGCTTAAGTTCCGGAGCCGGACAGCGTAACTATGGCTACACCTTC.

This sequence joins TRBV15 and TRBJ1-5; D ambiguous. The ends were cut back, 1 base at V and 1 base at J, with 5 bases in the middle. Germline V gives CDR1 LNHNV, CDR2 YYDKDF (reference sequence). The CDR3 extends over 14 amino acids. The CDR3 reads CATSRGGSNQPQHF. The CDR3 region has the DNA TGTGCCACCAGCAGAGGAGGGAGCAATCAGCCCCAGCATTTT.

J is TRBJ1-1 and V is TRBV5-4, with D hard to call. The CDR3 sequence is 13 residues long. CDR1 SGHNT and CDR2 YYREEE come from the germline V gene (reference sequence). Deletions cut 3 bases from V and 5 bases from J, with 11 bases between. The CDR3 DNA reads as TGTGCCAGCAGCTCCCCCCCGGGGACTGAAGCTTTCTTT. This gives the protein CASSSPPGTEAFF.

V is TRBV19 and J is TRBJ1-1; maybe TRBD1 (5 bases). Germline V gene sequence: CDR1 LNHDA, CDR2 SQIVND (reference sequence). This CDR3 spans 14 amino acids. Trimming stripped 6 bases from V and 1 base from J, with 12 bases between. The CDR3 reads CASSRTDRNTEAFF. CDR3 nucleotide sequence: TGTGCCAGTAGCCGGACCGACAGGAACACTGAAGCTTTCTTT.

The rearrangement joins TRBV4-2 to TRBJ1-5; 7 bases agree with TRBD1. The CDR3 consists of 16 residues. After removal of 3 bases from V and 0 bases from J, the junction contained 5 bases not matched to a gene. CDR1 and CDR2 from the germline V gene are LGHNA and YNFKEQ. CDR3 loop: CASSHEQGYSNQPQHF. CDR3 nucleotides: TGTGCCAGCAGCCATGAACAGGGGTATAGCAATCAGCCCCAGCATTTT.

This clone was seen a single time. The J gene is TRBJ1-2, the V gene TRBV12-5; TRBD1 matches at 7 bases. V shed 0 bases and J 4 bases; nucleotides not matched to a gene: 2. The germline CDR1 and CDR2 sequences are LGHNT and FRNRAP. This CDR3 spans 14 amino acids. This CDR3 reads CASGLVGQLYGYTF. CDR3 coding DNA: TGTGCTAGTGGTTTGGTGGGACAGCTCTATGGCTACACCTTC. Drawing the rest from reference TRBV12-5 and TRBJ1-2, the complete variable domain is DARVTQTPRHKVTEMGQEVTMRCQPILGHNTVFWYRQTMMQGLELLAYFRNRAPLDDSGMPKDRFSAEMPDATLATLKIQPSEPRDSAVYFCASGLVGQLYGYTFGSGTRLTVV.

This chain joins TRBV11-3 and TRBJ2-3; D is uncertain. Deletions cut 4 bases from V and 8 bases from J, with 10 bases between. This CDR3 has 12 residues. Germline V gene sequence: CDR1 SGHNT, CDR2 YENEEA. CDR3 loop: CASSWIGGTQYF. The CDR3 DNA reads TGTGCCAGCAGCTGGATAGGCGGTACGCAGTATTTT.

The chain has TRBV5-8 and TRBJ1-5; 8 bases agree with TRBD1. The CDR3 length is 16 residues. Germline values: CDR1 SGHTS, CDR2 YDEGEE. The V gene end was trimmed by 4 bases and the J gene end by 3 bases; junction bases not matched to a gene: 9. This CDR3 reads CASSVQGGGLNQPQHF. The DNA of the CDR3 is TGTGCCAGCAGCGTACAGGGGGGGGGCCTCAATCAGCCCCAGCATTTT.

The chain couples TRBV6-6 to TRBJ2-6; D not resolved. Deletions cut 3 bases from V and 0 bases from J, with 6 bases between. CDR1 is MNHNY and CDR2 is SVGAGI in the germline V gene (reference sequence). The CDR3 spans 15 residues. CDR3 protein: CASSYMSSGANVLTF. CDR3 nucleotides: TGTGCCAGCAGTTATATGAGCTCTGGGGCCAACGTCCTGACTTTC.

This sequence joins TRBV10-3 and TRBJ1-1; 7 bases line up with TRBD1. The V gene's germline CDR1 is ENHRY and CDR2 SYGVKD. The trim removed 3 bases at V and 4 bases at J, leaving 8 bases unmatched. The CDR3 covers 15 residues. The CDR3 region is CAISDFGEGATEAFF. The DNA for the CDR3 is TGTGCCATCAGTGATTTCGGTGAGGGGGCCACTGAAGCTTTCTTT.

The chain employs TRBV29-1 and TRBJ1-1; D remains ambiguous. Deletions cut 6 bases from V and 0 bases from J, with 2 bases between. There are 10 residues in the CDR3. Germline CDR1 reads SQVTM; CDR2 reads ANQGSEA. As DNA, the CDR3 is TGCAGCGTCATGAACACTGAAGCTTTCTTT. Its translation is CSVMNTEAFF.

This chain links TRBV28 with TRBJ1-1; maybe TRBD1 (5 bases). CDR3 size: 16 residues. Germline CDR1 MDHEN, CDR2 SYDVKM. The V end was cut by 4 bases, the J end by 3 bases, with 18 bases between. In nucleotides, the CDR3 is TGTGCCAGCAGTTCCTCACCGGGCGGGGGGGACACTGAAGCTTTCTTT. It translates to CASSSSPGGGDTEAFF.

The V gene is TRBV5-1, the J gene TRBJ2-7; TRBD1 aligns across 9 bases. This CDR3 has 15 residues. Per germline, CDR1 SGHRS and CDR2 YFSETQ. With 4 bases clipped from V and 5 bases from J, the junction kept 10 bases outside the gene matches. The CDR3 DNA reads TGCGCCAGCAGCCTAGGGGGGACAGGGTTCGACGAGCAGTACTTC. Protein: CASSLGGTGFDEQYF.

The genes are TRBV11-3 and TRBJ1-1, with D perhaps matching TRBD1 (6 bases). This CDR3 region has 15 residues. CDR1 and CDR2 (germline): SGHNT, YENEEA. V was clipped by 0 bases and J by 3 bases, with 11 bases between them. The DNA of the CDR3 is TGTGCCAGCAGCTTAGAGGGGGCCCGGGACACTGAAGCTTTCTTT. It codes for CASSLEGARDTEAFF.

This sequence joins TRBV5-1 and TRBJ2-7; tentative D call: TRBD1 (6 bases). This CDR3 comprises 13 residues. Germline CDR1 is SGHRS and CDR2 is YFSETQ. V gave up 0 bases and J gave up 7 bases, with 11 bases separating them. CDR3 region: CASSLVLGGEQYV. The CDR3 DNA reads as TGCGCCAGCAGCTTGGTTTTAGGGGGTGAGCAGTACGTC.

The count of this clone is one. This rearrangement joins TRBV11-3 to TRBJ1-1; D is uncertain. This CDR3 has 12 residues. V lost 10 bases to trimming and J lost 4 bases, with 13 bases between them. Looked up from germline, CDR1 is SGHNT and CDR2 is YENEEA. CDR3 sequence reads: CAKRGFGTEAFF. The CDR3 DNA follows: TGTGCCAAGAGAGGGTTCGGCACTGAAGCTTTCTTT.